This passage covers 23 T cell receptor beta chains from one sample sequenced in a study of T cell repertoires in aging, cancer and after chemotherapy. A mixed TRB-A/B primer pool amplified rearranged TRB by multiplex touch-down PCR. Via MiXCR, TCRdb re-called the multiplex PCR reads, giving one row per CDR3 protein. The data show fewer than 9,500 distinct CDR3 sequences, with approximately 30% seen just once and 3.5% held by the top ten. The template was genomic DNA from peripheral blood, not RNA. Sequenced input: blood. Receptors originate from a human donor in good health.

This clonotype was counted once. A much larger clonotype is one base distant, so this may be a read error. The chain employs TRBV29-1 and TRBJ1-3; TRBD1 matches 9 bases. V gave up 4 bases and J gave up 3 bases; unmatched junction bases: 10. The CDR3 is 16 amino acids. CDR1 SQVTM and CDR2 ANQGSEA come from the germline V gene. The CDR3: CSVVKWGQGSGNTIYF. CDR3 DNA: TGCAGCGTTGTCAAATGGGGACAGGGTAGTGGAAACACCATATATTTT.

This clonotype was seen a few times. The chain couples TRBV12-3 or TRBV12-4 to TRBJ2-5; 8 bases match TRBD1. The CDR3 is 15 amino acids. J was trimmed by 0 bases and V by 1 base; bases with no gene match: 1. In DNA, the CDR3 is TGTGCCAGCAGTTTAGGACAGGGGTACCAAGAGACCCAGTACTTC. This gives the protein CASSLGQGYQETQYF.

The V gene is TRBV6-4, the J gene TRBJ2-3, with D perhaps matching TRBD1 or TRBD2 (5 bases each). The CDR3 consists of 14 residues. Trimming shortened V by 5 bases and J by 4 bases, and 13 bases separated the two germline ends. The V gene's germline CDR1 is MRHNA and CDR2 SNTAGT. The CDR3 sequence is CASSFQGEADTQYF. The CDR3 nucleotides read TGTGCCAGCAGTTTTCAGGGAGAAGCAGATACGCAGTATTTT.

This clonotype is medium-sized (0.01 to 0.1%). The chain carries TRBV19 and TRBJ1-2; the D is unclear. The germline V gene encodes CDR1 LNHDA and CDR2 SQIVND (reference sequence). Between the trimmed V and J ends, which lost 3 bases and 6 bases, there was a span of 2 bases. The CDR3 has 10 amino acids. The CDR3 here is CASSIDGYTF. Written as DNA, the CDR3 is TGTGCCAGTAGTATTGATGGCTACACCTTC.

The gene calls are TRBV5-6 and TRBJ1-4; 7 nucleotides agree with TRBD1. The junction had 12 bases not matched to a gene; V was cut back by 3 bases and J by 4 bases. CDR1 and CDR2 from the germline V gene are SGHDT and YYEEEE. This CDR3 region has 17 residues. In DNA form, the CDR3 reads TGTGCCAGCAGCTCAAGGCGACAGGGATGGGGTAATGAAAAACTGTTTTTT. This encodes CASSSRRQGWGNEKLFF.

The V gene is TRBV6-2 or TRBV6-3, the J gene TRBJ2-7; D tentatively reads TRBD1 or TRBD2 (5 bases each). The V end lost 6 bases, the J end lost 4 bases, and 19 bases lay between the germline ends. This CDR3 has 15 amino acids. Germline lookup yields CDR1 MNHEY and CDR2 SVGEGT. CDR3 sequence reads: CASRGTGTPVYEQYF. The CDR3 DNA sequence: TGTGCCAGCAGGGGAACCGGGACGCCAGTTTACGAGCAGTACTTC.

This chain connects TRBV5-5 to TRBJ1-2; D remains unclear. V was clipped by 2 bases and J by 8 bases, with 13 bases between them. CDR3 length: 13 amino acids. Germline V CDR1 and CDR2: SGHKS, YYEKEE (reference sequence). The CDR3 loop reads CASSLAGVRGYTF. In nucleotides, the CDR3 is TGTGCCAGCAGCTTAGCCGGGGTCCGGGGCTACACCTTC.

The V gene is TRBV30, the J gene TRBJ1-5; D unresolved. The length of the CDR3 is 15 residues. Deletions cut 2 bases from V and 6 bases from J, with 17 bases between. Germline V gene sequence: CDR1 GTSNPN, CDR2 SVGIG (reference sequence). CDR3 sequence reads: CAWSIGWVFSQPQHF. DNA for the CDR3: TGTGCCTGGAGTATAGGGTGGGTATTCAGTCAGCCCCAGCATTTT.

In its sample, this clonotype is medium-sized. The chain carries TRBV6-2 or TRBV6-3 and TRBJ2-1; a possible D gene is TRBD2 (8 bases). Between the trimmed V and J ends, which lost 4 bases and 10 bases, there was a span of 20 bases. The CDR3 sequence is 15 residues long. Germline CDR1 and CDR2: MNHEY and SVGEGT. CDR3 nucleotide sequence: TGTGCCAGCAGTTTGGGGGACAGCGGGGGTCGGGAGCAGTTCTTC. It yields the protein CASSLGDSGGREQFF.

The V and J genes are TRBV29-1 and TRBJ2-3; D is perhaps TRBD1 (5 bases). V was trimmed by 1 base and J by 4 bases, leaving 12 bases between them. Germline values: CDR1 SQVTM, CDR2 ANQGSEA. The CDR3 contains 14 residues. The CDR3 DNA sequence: TGCAGCGTTGAAGGCGGCAGGGCGGCAGATACGCAGTATTTT. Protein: CSVEGGRAADTQYF.

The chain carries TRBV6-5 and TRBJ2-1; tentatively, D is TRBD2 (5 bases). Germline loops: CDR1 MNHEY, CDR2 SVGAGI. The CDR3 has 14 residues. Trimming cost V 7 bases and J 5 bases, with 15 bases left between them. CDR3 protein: CASIGDPTNNEQFF. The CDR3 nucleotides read TGTGCCAGCATCGGGGATCCCACAAACAATGAGCAGTTCTTC.

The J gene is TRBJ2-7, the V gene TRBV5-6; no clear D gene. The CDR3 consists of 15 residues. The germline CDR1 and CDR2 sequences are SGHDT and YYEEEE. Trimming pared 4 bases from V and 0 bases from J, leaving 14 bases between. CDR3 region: CASSPGGRLSYEQYV. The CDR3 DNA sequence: TGTGCCAGCAGCCCTGGTGGCCGTCTCTCCTACGAGCAGTACGTC.

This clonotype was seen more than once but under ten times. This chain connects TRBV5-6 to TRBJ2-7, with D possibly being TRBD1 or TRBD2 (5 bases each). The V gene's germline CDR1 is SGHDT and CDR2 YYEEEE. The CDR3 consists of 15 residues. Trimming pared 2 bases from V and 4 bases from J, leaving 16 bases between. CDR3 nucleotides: TGTGCCAGCAGCTTAAAAGACAGCCCGGGGTACGAGCAGTACTTC. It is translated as CASSLKDSPGYEQYF.

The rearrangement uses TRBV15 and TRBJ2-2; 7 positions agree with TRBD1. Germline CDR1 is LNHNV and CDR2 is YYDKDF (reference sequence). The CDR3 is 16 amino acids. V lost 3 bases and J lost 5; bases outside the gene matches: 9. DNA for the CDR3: TGTGCCACCAGCAGTTTCACAGGGGAGTTTACCGGGGAGCTGTTTTTT. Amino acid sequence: CATSSFTGEFTGELFF. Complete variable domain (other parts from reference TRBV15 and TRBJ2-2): DAMVIQNPRYQVTQFGKPVTLSCSQTLNHNVMYWYQQKSSQAPKLLFHYYDKDFNNEADTPDNFQSRRPNTSFCFLDIRSPGLGDTAMYLCATSSFTGEFTGELFFGEGSRLTVL.

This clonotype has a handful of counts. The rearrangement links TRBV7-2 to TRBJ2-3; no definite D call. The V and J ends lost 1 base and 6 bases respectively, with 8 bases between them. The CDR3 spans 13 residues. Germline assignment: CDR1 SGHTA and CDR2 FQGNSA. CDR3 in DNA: TGTGCCAGCAGCTTAGTAGGCGACGATACGCAGTATTTT. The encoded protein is CASSLVGDDTQYF. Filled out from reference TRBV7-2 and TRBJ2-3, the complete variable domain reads GAGVSQSPSNKVTEKGKDVELRCDPISGHTALYWYRQSLGQGLEFLIYFQGNSAPDKSGLPSDRFSAERTGGSVSTLTIQRTQQEDSAVYLCASSLVGDDTQYFGPGTRLTVL.

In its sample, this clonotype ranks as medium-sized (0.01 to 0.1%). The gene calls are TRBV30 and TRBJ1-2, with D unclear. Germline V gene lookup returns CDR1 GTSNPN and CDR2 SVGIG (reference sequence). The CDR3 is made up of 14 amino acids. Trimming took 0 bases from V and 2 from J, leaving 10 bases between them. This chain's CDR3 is CAWSVKQINYGYTF. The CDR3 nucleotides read TGTGCCTGGAGTGTCAAACAGATAAACTATGGCTACACCTTC.

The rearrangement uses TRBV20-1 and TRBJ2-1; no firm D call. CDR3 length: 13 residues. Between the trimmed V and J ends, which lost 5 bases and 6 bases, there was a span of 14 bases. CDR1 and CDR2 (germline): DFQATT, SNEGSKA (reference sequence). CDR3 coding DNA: TGCAGTGCTGACGACGGTCCAGTCAATGAGCAGTTCTTC. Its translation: CSADDGPVNEQFF.

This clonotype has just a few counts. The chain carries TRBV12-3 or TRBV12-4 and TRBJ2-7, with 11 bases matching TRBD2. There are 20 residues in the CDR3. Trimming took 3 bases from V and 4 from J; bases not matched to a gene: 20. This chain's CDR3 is CASSLGFSSGGLLLWYEQYF. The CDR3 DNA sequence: TGTGCCAGCAGTTTGGGGTTCTCTAGCGGGGGGTTGCTCTTATGGTACGAGCAGTACTTC.

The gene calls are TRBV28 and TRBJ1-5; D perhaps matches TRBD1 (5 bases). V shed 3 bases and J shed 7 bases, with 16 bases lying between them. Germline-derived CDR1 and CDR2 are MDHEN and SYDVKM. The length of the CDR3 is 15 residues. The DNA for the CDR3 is TGTGCCAGCAGTTTGGGGCAGGGCTACCGGCAGCCCCAGCATTTT. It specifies CASSLGQGYRQPQHF.

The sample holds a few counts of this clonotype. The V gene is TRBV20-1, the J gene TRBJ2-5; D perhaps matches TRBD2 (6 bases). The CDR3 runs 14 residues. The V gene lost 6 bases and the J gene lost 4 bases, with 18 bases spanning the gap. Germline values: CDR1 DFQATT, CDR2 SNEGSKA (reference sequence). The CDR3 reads CSATGTPSRETQYF. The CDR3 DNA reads TGCAGTGCAACCGGGACTCCCTCAAGAGAGACCCAGTACTTC.

The CDR3 spells CASLGERAFF. CDR3 DNA: TGTGCCAGTTTGGGGGAAAGGGCTTTCTTT. This sequence joins TRBV19 and TRBJ1-1, with a weak D call TRBD1 (5 bases). V was clipped by 8 bases and J by 11 bases, with 12 bases between them. The CDR3 spans 10 residues. Germline CDR1 is LNHDA and CDR2 is SQIVND (reference sequence).

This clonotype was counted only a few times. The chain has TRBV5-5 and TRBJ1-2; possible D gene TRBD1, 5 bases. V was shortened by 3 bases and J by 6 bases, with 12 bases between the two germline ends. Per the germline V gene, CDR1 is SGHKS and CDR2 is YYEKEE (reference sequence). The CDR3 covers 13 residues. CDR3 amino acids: CASSWDGGNGYTF. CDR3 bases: TGTGCCAGCAGCTGGGATGGGGGGAATGGCTACACCTTC.

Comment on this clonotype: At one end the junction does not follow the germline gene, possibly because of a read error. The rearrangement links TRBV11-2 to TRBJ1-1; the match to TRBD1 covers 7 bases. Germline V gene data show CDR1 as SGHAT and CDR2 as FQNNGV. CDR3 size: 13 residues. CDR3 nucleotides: TGTGCCAGAAGCTCCAGACAGGGAACTGAAGCTTTCTTT. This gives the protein CARSSRQGTEAFF.